The clone carrying this TCR beta chain is a singleton in its sample. Germline V gene lookup returns CDR1 SGHVS and CDR2 FQNEAQ. V lost 6 bases, J lost 2 bases, and 9 bases stayed unmatched. This CDR3 spans 16 amino acids. Sequencing was performed with immunoSEQ multiplex PCR; in TCRdb, only in-frame clones are kept and a portion is missing. Among 170,000 or so clones listed, 80% to 85% were seen once. The sample originates from a study of blood T cell repertoires in COVID-19. The overall study: From T cells, B-cell-depleted T cells, or PBMCs came the material, which was cDNA or gDNA.

The Seattle site enrolled patients during active infection and followed them longitudinally. The specimen sequenced was peripheral blood. The clonotype originates from a woman in her 70s with COVID-19, enrolled during active disease. This chain connects TRBV7-8 to TRBJ2-2; the match to TRBD1 covers 7 bases. The CDR3 DNA reads TGTGCCAGCAGGAACCGGGACAGAAGAAACACCGGGGAGCTGTTTTTT. Its protein product is CASRNRDRRNTGELFF.